The clone carrying this TCR beta chain has only one observation. Antigen: not known. The data derive from a study of cytomegalovirus exposure and HLA in healthy donors. The PCR used 60 Vbeta and 13 Jbeta primers. The repertoire was sequenced with immunoSEQ multiplex PCR; TCRdb's copy has only in-frame clones and lacks some. The data contain about 70,000 clones, approximately 90% of them singletons. Germline CDR1 KGHSH, CDR2 LQKENI. The CDR3 covers 15 residues. Trimming stripped 0 bases from V and 2 bases from J, with 10 bases between. General study results and limits: Most sequenced TCRs were rare (though some public TCRs occurred in many donors). Cytomegalovirus association was assigned to 150 to 200 TCR beta chains. In most subjects, TCR beta sequences reportedly gave accurate predictions of HLA-A and HLA-B alleles.

The sequenced material came from PBMCs. This clonotype originated in a woman in her twenties or thirties in good health and CMV-seronegative. The rearrangement links TRBV18 to TRBJ2-5, with D uncertain. CDR3 sequence (DNA): TGTGCCAGCTCACCACCTGAAGGAGTACAAGAGACCCAGTACTTC. The encoded protein is CASSPPEGVQETQYF.